This T cell receptor beta chain was obtained from a study of CD8+ T cells in alopecia areata. The study's findings and limits: In scalp and blood during tofacitinib, many expanded lesional clones persisted.

In each case, RNA was isolated and then reverse transcribed into cDNA as the sequencing template. Here immunoSEQ multiplex PCR was the method, and the copy in TCRdb shows in-frame clones only, minus some. In the table there are under 250,000 clones, around 65% of which are singletons. On this clone: Antigen unknown.

V was pared by 8 bases and J by 4 bases, with 13 bases of the junction left unmatched. The CDR3 sequence is 15 residues long. Per the germline V gene, CDR1 is SNHLY and CDR2 is FYNNEI. This sample's treatment: oral pan-JAK inhibitor, 5-10 mg twice daily. Obtained from alopecia areata patients were lesional scalp punch biopsies along with peripheral blood. The receptor was isolated from a human donor with alopecia areata. The sample here was CD4+ T cells sorted from blood, taken between weeks 43 and 45, from a patient treated with tofacitinib. The chain recombines TRBV2 with TRBJ1-1, with TRBD1 identical over 7 bases. This CDR3 reads CASESDRAVGTEAFF. Here the CDR3 DNA reads TGTGCCAGCGAGTCCGACAGGGCGGTAGGCACTGAAGCTTTCTTT.